One and the same sample provided the 14 T cell receptor beta chains below, sequenced in a study of control samples from healthy donors and cancer patients. Profiling relied on immunoSEQ multiplex PCR, and the TCRdb table lists in-frame clones only, not all of them. The table includes about 130,000 clones, approximately 92% detected once. Sequenced input: blood. These receptors originate from a man aged 35 to 55 in good health.

The rearrangement joins TRBV30 to TRBJ1-5; D remains unclear. The germline gives CDR1 GTSNPN, CDR2 SVGIG (reference sequence). This CDR3 is 13 amino acids long. Between the trimmed V and J ends, which lost 0 bases and 4 bases, there was a span of 7 bases. This CDR3 is CAWSVMQNQPQHF. The CDR3 nucleotides are TGTGCCTGGAGTGTAATGCAGAATCAGCCCCAGCATTTT.

This rearrangement joins TRBV7-2 to TRBJ2-5, with D maybe TRBD2 (5 bases). Germline CDR1 reads SGHTA; CDR2 reads FQGNSA. With 2 bases removed from V and 4 bases from J, the gap between germline ends came to 14 bases. The CDR3 has 15 amino acids. The CDR3 is CASSLTGSRGETQYF. The DNA of the CDR3 is TGTGCCAGCAGCTTAACGGGGTCACGGGGAGAGACCCAGTACTTC.

The table lists this clone with a few counts. This chain links TRBV7-8 with TRBJ1-1; D remains ambiguous. Trimming took off 5 bases at V and 2 bases at J, with 15 bases between the two ends. Per the germline V gene, CDR1 is SGHVS and CDR2 is FQNEAQ. The CDR3 is 15 residues long. The CDR3 reads CASSLLGQRNTEAFF. In DNA, the CDR3 is TGTGCCAGCAGCCTCCTCGGGCAGAGAAACACTGAAGCTTTCTTT.

In regard to this clone: Additional DNA sequences in this sample encode the identical CDR3. The chain recombines TRBV27 with TRBJ1-4; 8 positions agree with TRBD1. Trimming cost V 4 bases and J 8 bases; bases outside gene matches: 6. The CDR3 has 14 residues. The germline V gene encodes CDR1 MNHEY and CDR2 SMNVEV (reference sequence). The chain's CDR3 is CASSSAGTGEKLFF. The CDR3, as DNA: TGTGCCAGCAGTTCAGCCGGGACAGGAGAAAAACTGTTTTTT.

This chain joins TRBV5-8 and TRBJ2-3; 16 nucleotides match TRBD2. Germline CDR1 reads SGHTS; CDR2 reads YDEGEE. The trim removed 2 bases at V and 4 bases at J, leaving 7 bases unmatched. CDR3 length equals 18 residues. The CDR3 DNA reads as TGTGCCAGCAGCTTCCCGGGACTAGCGGGGGGGCAGGCAGATACGCAGTATTTT. Translation gives CASSFPGLAGGQADTQYF.

The chain uses TRBV19 and TRBJ1-2; D is ambiguous. V gave up 1 base and J gave up 6 bases, with 15 bases separating them. Germline CDR1 and CDR2: LNHDA and SQIVND (reference sequence). There are 15 residues in the CDR3. The CDR3 sequence is CASSIGGSPGNGYTF. The CDR3 DNA sequence: TGTGCCAGTAGTATAGGTGGTTCTCCCGGGAATGGCTACACCTTC.

The CDR3 loop is CASNPERGEKLFF. CDR3 DNA: TGTGCCAGCAATCCGGAGAGGGGGGAAAAACTGTTTTTT. This rearrangement joins TRBV2 to TRBJ1-4; tentative D call: TRBD1 (6 bases). The V end lost 7 bases, the J end lost 8 bases, and 14 bases lay between the germline ends. Per the germline V gene, CDR1 is SNHLY and CDR2 is FYNNEI. CDR3 length: 13 residues.

The CDR3 is CASSLVFGIHHTETQYF. The DNA of the CDR3 is TGTGCCAGCAGCTTAGTCTTTGGGATCCACCATACGGAGACCCAGTACTTC. The chain uses TRBV7-9 and TRBJ2-5; unclear D gene. The V gene's germline CDR1 is SEHNR and CDR2 FQNEAQ (reference sequence). The CDR3 loop spans 17 amino acids. The V end lost 1 base, the J end lost 5 bases, and 20 bases lay between the germline ends.

This rearrangement joins TRBV29-1 to TRBJ2-3; 9 positions match TRBD1. From germline, CDR1 is SQVTM and CDR2 ANQGSEA. V trimming: 7 bases; J trimming: 12 bases; junction bases outside the gene matches: 5. The CDR3 extends over 10 amino acids. The CDR3 here is CSGPGQGQYF. The CDR3, as DNA: TGCAGCGGTCCGGGACAGGGACAGTATTTT.

This clone was counted between two and nine times. The chain is built from TRBV5-1 and TRBJ1-1; no firm D call. This CDR3 has 13 amino acids. The ends were cut back, 0 bases at V and 5 bases at J, with 8 bases in the middle. Germline CDR1 is SGHRS and CDR2 is YFSETQ. The DNA for the CDR3 is TGCGCCAGCAGCTTGGCGGGAGAGACTGAAGCTTTCTTT. It translates to CASSLAGETEAFF. The entire variable domain, with the rest obtained from reference TRBV5-1 and TRBJ1-1, is as follows: KAGVTQTPRYLIKTRGQQVTLSCSPISGHRSVSWYQQTPGQGLQFLFEYFSETQRNKGNFPGRFSGRQFSNSRSEMNVSTLELGDSALYLCASSLAGETEAFFGQGTRLTVV.

The CDR3 here is CASSIDRAYGYTF. The CDR3 nucleotides are TGTGCCAGCAGTATAGACAGGGCCTATGGCTACACCTTC. This chain links TRBV2 with TRBJ1-2; 7 bases map to TRBD1. The CDR3 is 13 amino acids. V lost 5 bases to trimming and J lost 4 bases; unmatched junction nucleotides: 4. Germline CDR1 is SNHLY and CDR2 is FYNNEI.

This chain joins TRBV19 and TRBJ1-1; 7 bases are a match to TRBD1. Trimming at V came to 0 bases and at J to 0 bases, leaving 10 bases not matched to a gene. Germline CDR1 and CDR2: LNHDA and SQIVND (reference sequence). The CDR3 consists of 18 residues. The CDR3 is CASSIDIFTGTVNTEAFF. Written as DNA, the CDR3 is TGTGCCAGTAGTATAGATATCTTTACCGGGACAGTGAACACTGAAGCTTTCTTT.

This sequence joins TRBV27 and TRBJ1-6; 10 nucleotides line up with TRBD1. This CDR3 spans 14 amino acids. CDR1 is MNHEY and CDR2 is SMNVEV in the germline V gene (reference sequence). The junction had 7 bases not matched to a gene; V was cut back by 9 bases and J by 8 bases. The CDR3 DNA reads as TGTGCCAGGAAGACAGGGGGCCCTGATTCACCCCTCCACTTT. This sequence encodes CARKTGGPDSPLHF.

The chain has TRBV5-1 and TRBJ1-2; TRBD1 matches 7 bases. CDR1 and CDR2 from the germline V gene are SGHRS and YFSETQ. V dropped 3 bases and J dropped 3; count of bases not matched to a gene: 8. The CDR3 sequence is 15 residues long. This CDR3 is CASSWTGREDYGYTF. CDR3 nucleotide sequence: TGCGCCAGCAGCTGGACAGGACGGGAGGACTATGGCTACACCTTC.